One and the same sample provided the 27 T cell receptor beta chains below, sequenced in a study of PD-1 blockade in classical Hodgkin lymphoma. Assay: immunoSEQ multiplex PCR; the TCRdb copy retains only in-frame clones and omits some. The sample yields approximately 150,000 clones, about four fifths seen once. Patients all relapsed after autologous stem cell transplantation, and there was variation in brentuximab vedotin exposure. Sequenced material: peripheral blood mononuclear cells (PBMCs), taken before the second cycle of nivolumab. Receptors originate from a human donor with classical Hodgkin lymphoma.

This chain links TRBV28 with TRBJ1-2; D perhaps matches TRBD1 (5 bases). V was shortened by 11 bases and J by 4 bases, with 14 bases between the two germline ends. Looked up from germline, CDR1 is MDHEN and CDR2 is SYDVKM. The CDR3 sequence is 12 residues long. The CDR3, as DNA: TGTGCCGGGGGAAGGGCTGGCTATGGCTACACCTTC. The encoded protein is CAGGRAGYGYTF.

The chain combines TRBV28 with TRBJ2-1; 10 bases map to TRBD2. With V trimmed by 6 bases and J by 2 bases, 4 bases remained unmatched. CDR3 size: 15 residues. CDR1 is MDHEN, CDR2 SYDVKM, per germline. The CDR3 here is CASRESGGAYNEQFF. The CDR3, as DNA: TGTGCCAGCAGGGAGAGCGGGGGGGCCTACAATGAGCAGTTCTTC.

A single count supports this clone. In nucleotides, the CDR3 is TGTGCCAGCAGCCAAGAGATGAATAGCGGGGGGAACACAGATACGCAGTATTTT. Amino acids: CASSQEMNSGGNTDTQYF. The genes are TRBV4-2 and TRBJ2-3; 10 nucleotides match TRBD2. V dropped 0 bases and J dropped 2; count of bases not matched to a gene: 8. The CDR3 extends over 18 amino acids. Germline assignment: CDR1 LGHNA and CDR2 YNFKEQ.

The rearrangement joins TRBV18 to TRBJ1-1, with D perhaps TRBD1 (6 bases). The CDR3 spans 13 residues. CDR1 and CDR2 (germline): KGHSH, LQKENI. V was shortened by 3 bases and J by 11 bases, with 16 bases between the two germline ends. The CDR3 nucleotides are TGTGCCAGCTCACCGGACAGCACCATCGCGGCTTTCTTT. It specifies CASSPDSTIAAFF.

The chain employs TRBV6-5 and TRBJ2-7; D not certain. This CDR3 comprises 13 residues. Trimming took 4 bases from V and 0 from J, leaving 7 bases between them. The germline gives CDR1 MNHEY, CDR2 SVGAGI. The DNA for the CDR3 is TGTGCCAGCAGTTTTGGCCGCTCCTACGAGCAGTACTTC. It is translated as CASSFGRSYEQYF.

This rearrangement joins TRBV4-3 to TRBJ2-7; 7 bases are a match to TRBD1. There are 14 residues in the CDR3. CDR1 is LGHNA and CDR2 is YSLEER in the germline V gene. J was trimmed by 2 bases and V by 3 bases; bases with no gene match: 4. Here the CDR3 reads CASSQFRGTYEQYF. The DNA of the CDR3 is TGCGCCAGCAGCCAGTTCAGGGGGACCTACGAGCAGTACTTC.

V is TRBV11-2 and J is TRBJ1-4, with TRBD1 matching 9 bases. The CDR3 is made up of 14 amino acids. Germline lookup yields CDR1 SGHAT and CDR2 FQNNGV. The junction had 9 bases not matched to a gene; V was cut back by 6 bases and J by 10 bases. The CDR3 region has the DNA TGTGCCAGCAGTCCGGGACAGGGTTTGGGAAAACTGTTTTTT. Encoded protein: CASSPGQGLGKLFF.

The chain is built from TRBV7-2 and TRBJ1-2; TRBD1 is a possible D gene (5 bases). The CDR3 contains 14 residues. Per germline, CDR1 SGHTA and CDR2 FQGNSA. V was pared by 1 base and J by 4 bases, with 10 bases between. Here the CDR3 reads CASSLVGGSYGYTF. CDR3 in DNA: TGTGCCAGCAGCTTAGTCGGGGGTTCCTATGGCTACACCTTC.

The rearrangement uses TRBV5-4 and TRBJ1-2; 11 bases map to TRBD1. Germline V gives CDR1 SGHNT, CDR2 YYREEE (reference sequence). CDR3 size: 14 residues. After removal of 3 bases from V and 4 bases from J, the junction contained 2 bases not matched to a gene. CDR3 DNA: TGTGCCAGCAGCTGGGACAGGGGGGGCTATGGCTACACCTTC. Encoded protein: CASSWDRGGYGYTF.

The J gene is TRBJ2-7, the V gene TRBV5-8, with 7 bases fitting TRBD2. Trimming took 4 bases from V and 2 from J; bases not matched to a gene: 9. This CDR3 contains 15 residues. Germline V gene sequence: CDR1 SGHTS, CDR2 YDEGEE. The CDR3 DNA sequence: TGTGCCAGCAGCCTTTGGAGCGGGGCGACCTACGAGCAGTACTTC. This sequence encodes CASSLWSGATYEQYF.

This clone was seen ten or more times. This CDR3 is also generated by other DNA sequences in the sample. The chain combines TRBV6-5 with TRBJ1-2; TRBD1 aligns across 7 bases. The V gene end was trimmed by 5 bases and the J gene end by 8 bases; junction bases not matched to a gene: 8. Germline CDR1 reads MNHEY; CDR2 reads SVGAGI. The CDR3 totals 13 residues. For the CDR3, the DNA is TGTGCCAGCAGTAGGGACAGAGCCGGAGGCTACACCTTC. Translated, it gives CASSRDRAGGYTF.

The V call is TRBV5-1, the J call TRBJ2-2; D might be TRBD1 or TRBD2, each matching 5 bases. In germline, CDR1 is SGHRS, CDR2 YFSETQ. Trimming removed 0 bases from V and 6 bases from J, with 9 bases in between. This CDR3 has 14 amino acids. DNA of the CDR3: TGCGCCAGCAGCTTGGTCTGGGACCCCGGGGAGCTGTTTTTT. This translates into CASSLVWDPGELFF.

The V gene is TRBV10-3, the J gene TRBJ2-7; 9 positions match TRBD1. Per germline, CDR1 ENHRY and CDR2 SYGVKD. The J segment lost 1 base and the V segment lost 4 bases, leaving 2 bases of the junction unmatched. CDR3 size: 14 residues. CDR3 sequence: CAISGGQGSYEQYF. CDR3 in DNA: TGTGCCATCAGTGGGGGACAGGGTTCCTACGAGCAGTACTTC.

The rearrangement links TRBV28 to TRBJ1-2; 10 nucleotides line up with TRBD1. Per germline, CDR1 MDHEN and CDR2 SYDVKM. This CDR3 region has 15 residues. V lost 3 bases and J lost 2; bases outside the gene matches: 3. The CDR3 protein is CASSLWGQGNYGYTF. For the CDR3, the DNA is TGTGCCAGCAGTTTGTGGGGACAGGGGAACTATGGCTACACCTTC.

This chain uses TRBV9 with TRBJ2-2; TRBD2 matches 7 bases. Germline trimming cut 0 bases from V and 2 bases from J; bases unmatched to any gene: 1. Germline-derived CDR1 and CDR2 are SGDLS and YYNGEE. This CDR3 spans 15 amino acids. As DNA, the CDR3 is TGTGCCAGCAGCGTAGGGGACTACAACACCGGGGAGCTGTTTTTT. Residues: CASSVGDYNTGELFF.

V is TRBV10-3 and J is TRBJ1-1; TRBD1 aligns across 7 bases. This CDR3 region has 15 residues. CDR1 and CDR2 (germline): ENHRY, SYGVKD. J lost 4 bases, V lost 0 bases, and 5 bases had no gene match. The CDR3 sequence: CAISESTGRVTEAFF. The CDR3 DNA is TGTGCCATCAGTGAGTCGACAGGGAGGGTCACTGAAGCTTTCTTT.

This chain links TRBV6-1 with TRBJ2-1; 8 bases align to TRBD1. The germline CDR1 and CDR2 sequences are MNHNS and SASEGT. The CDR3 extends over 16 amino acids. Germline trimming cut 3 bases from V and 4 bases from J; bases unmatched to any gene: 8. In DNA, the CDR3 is TGTGCCAGCAGTGACCAGGGGGCATCGGGATACAATGAGCAGTTCTTC. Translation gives CASSDQGASGYNEQFF.

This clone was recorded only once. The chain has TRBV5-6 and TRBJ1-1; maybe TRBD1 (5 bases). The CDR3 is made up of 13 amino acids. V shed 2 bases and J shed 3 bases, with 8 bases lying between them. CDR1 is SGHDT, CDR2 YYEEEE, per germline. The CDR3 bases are TGTGCCAGCAGCTTAGGGGTTGACACTGAAGCTTTCTTT. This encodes CASSLGVDTEAFF.

The CDR3 is CASSFGQGGSYEQYF. CDR3 nucleotides: TGTGCCAGCAGCTTTGGACAGGGGGGATCCTACGAGCAGTACTTC. The chain recombines TRBV7-9 with TRBJ2-7, with TRBD1 matching 10 bases. V lost 3 bases to trimming and J lost 1 base; unmatched junction nucleotides: 3. Germline CDR1 is SEHNR and CDR2 is FQNEAQ (reference sequence). This CDR3 has 15 residues. Full variable domain (remainder filled in from reference TRBV7-9 and TRBJ2-7): DTGVSQNPRHKITKRGQNVTFRCDPISEHNRLYWYRQTLGQGPEFLTYFQNEAQLEKSRLLSDRFSAERPKGSFSTLEIQRTEQGDSAMYLCASSFGQGGSYEQYFGPGTRLTVT.

The CDR3 DNA follows: TGTGCCAGCAGGCTCTCCCAGGATCACGAGCAGTACTTC. This sequence encodes CASRLSQDHEQYF. The chain couples TRBV6-5 to TRBJ2-7; D unclear. The CDR3 extends over 13 amino acids. Germline V CDR1 and CDR2: MNHEY, SVGAGI. The V end lost 6 bases, the J end lost 5 bases, and 14 bases lay between the germline ends.

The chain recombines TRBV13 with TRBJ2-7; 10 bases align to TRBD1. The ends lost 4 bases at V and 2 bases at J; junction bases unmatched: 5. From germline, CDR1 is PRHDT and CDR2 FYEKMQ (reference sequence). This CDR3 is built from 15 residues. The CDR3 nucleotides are TGTGCCAGCAGCTCTCTGGGGACAGGGGCCTACGAGCAGTACTTC. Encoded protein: CASSSLGTGAYEQYF.

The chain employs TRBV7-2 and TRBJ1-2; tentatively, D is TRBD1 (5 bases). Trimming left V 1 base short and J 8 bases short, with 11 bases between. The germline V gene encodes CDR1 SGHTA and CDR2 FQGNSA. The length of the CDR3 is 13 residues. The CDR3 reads CASSLDSGRGYTF. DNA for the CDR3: TGTGCCAGCAGCTTAGACTCAGGGAGGGGCTACACCTTC.

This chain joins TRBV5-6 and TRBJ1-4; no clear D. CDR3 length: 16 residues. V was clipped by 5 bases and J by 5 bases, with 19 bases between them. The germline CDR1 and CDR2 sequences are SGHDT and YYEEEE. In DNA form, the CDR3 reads TGTGCCAGCAGATTCTTTTCGGTAGGGAGGAATGAAAAACTGTTTTTT. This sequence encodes CASRFFSVGRNEKLFF. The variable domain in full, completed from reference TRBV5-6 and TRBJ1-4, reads DAGVTQSPTHLIKTRGQQVTLRCSPKSGHDTVSWYQQALGQGPQFIFQYYEEEERQRGNFPDRFSGHQFPNYSSELNVNALLLGDSALYLCASRFFSVGRNEKLFFGSGTQLSVL.

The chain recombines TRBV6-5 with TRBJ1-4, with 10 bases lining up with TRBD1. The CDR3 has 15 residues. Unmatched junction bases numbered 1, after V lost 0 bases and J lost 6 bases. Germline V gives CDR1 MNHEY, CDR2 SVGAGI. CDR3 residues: CASSYSGTGDEKLFF. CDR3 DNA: TGTGCCAGCAGTTACTCCGGGACAGGGGATGAAAAACTGTTTTTT.

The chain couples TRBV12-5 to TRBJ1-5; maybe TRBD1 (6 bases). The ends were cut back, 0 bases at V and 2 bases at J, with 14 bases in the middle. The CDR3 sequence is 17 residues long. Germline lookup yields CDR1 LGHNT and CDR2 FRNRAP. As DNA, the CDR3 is TGTGCTAGTGGTTTGGTAACCGCAGGGGCGGGCAATCAGCCCCAGCATTTT. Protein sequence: CASGLVTAGAGNQPQHF. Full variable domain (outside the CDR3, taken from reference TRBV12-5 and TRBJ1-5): DARVTQTPRHKVTEMGQEVTMRCQPILGHNTVFWYRQTMMQGLELLAYFRNRAPLDDSGMPKDRFSAEMPDATLATLKIQPSEPRDSAVYFCASGLVTAGAGNQPQHFGDGTRLSIL.

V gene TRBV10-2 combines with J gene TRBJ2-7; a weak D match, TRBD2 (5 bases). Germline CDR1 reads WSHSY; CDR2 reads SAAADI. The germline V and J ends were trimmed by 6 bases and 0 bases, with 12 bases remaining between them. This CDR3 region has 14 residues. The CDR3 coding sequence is TGCGCCAGCAGAGGACTGTCTAGCTCCTACGAGCAGTACTTC. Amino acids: CASRGLSSSYEQYF.

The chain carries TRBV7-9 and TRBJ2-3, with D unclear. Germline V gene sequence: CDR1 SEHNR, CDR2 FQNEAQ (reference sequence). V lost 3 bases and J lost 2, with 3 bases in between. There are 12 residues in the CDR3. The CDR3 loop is CASSLYTDTQYF. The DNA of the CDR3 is TGTGCCAGCAGCTTGTACACAGATACGCAGTATTTT.